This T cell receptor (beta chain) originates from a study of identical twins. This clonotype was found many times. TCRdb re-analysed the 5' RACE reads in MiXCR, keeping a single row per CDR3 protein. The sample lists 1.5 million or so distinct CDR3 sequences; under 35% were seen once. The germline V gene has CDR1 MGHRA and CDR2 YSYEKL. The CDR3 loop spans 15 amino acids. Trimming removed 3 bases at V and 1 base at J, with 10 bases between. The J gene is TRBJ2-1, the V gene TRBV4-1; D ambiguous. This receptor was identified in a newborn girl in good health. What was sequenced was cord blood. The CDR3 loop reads CASSQYVGSYNEQFF. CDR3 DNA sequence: TGCGCCAGCAGCCAGTACGTAGGGTCCTACAATGAGCAGTTCTTC.